Included here is one T cell receptor beta chain sequence, with context. Its recognized antigen is unknown. Base qualities were left out, and no much larger clone turns up one base away. Other DNA sequences of this sample code for an identical CDR3. CDR3 length: 15 amino acids, cysteine to phenylalanine. This entry keeps only the CDR3 DNA: 45 bases, framed from base 1. The junction shows trimming of 0 bases on V and 1 base on J, plus 9 bases between the germline ends. CDR1 and CDR2 (SGDLS, YYNGEE) derive from the germline V gene. This sample was included in a study of T cell changes during pregnancy in multiple sclerosis (dated by TCRdb to the late 2010s). Background on the whole study: The study looked at changes in the T cell repertoire across pregnancy in women with multiple sclerosis.

The method was the immunoSEQ multiplex PCR assay. This is the immuneACCESS table as TCRdb keeps it, with only in-frame sequences that have V and J called. A part of the clones is gone; compared with another copy, unresolved V genes explain less than half, and the rest is unexplained. The sample yields some 90,000 clones; 90% to 95% were counted once. The ten biggest clones cover less than 2% of the sample. The chain uses TRBV9 and TRBJ2-3, with TRBD2 as a weak D call on 5 bases. Sequences were derived from peripheral blood, sampled after pregnancy. The source is a female donor in good health, enrolled as a control in a pregnancy study. The CDR3 corresponds to CASSVGAGGTDTQYF. The bases read TGTGCCAGCAGCGTAGGGGCCGGGGGCACAGATACGCAGTATTTT.